This T cell receptor beta chain was captured by sequencing in a study of post-analysis software for immune sequencing data (dated by TCRdb to the mid-2010s). The study in broad terms: Disease courses on record covered relapsing-remitting, secondary progressive and progressive-relapsing multiple sclerosis, though some patients had no subtype annotation. The patient repertoires were compared against about a dozen previously published healthy control repertoires obtained from donors aged 6 to 25 years. A subset of samples was prepared in parallel using single-end sample barcoding, then pooled and co-amplified after Illumina adapter ligation.

This clonotype was found a few times. Which antigen it targets is not known. Within one base of it there is no much larger clone, and no base qualities were kept. To demonstrate the VDJtools post-analysis software, the study profiled TCR beta repertoires from the peripheral blood of about 13 young patients with multiple sclerosis. The multiple sclerosis patients were children and adolescents ranging in age from roughly 6 to 15 years. To prepare the library, PCR was applied. TCRdb records Illumina HiSeq 2500 as the sequencer. To reduce PCR and sequencing biases, unique molecular identifiers were incorporated into the TCR beta cDNA libraries. Approximately 500,000 cDNA molecules were obtained for every 1 to 10 million input T cells, so each molecule roughly corresponded to one T cell. The same protocol used for the earlier healthy control dataset was applied to prepare and sequence the patient libraries. Within a given batch, samples were prepared together, multiplexed and sequenced on the same HiSeq lane. The source study handled its data this way. Raw barcoded reads were processed with MIGEC, and single-read molecular identifier groups were discarded before consensus assembly and CDR3 extraction. VDJtools was used for post-analysis of the clonotype tables, with diversity normalized by down-sampling every dataset to the smallest sample size. In repertoire overlap clustering, CDR3 amino acid sequences, but not nucleotide sequences, were matched to correct batch-related cross-sample contamination. Starting from the raw public reads, TCRdb applied fastp trimming at Q25, assembled clones with MiXCR and retained in-frame beta chains. Every CDR3 protein is listed once, alongside the most common genes and DNA of its rows. The V and J calls come from TCRdb's annotation, not from the publication. This sample holds 400,000 to 500,000 distinct CDR3 sequences; approximately 39% were observed only once. Approximately 7.7% of the sample comes from the top ten.

CDR1 SGHKS and CDR2 YYEKEE are derived from the germline V gene (reference sequence). Here V drops 4 bases and J drops 0 bases, and the junction holds 7 bases not matched to any gene. The CDR3 spans 16 residues, from the cysteine through the phenylalanine. This entry keeps only the CDR3 DNA: 48 bases, framed from base 1. Points the paper makes about the study in general: Four or five TRBV segments, including TRBV5-6, TRBV5-1 and TRBV20-1, were significantly more frequent in patients than controls. The multiple sclerosis patient group was slightly younger than the control group. Normalized Chao1 diversity was significantly lower in multiple sclerosis patients than controls, suggesting substantial peripheral T-cell clonal expansion. Direct clustering with F measure showed strong co-clustering of samples prepared in the same batch, prompting a batch-effect correction.

This TCR was recovered from a girl aged 2 to 10 with multiple sclerosis. Recombination joined TRBV5-5 with TRBJ2-7, with 10 central nucleotides matching TRBD2. Input material: blood. The CDR3 region reads CASSPGTSVSSYEQYF. The sequenced DNA is TGTGCCAGCAGCCCCGGGACTAGCGTCAGCTCCTACGAGCAGTACTTC.